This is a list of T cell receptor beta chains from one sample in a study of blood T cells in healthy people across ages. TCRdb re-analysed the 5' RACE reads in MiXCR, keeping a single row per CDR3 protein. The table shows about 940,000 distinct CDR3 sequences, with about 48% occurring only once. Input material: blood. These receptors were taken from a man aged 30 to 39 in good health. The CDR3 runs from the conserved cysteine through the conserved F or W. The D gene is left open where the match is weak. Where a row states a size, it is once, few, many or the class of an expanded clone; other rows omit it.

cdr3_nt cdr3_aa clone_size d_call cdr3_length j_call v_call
TGTGCCAGCATCTTAGTTCAGGCGCGCAAGTATGGCTACACCTTC CASILVQARKYGYTF many NA 15 TRBJ1-2 TRBV6-1
TGCAGTGCTAGAGCCACGTGGGGGTTGGGTTACACTGAAGCTTTCTTT CSARATWGLGYTEAFF NA NA 16 TRBJ1-1 TRBV20-1
TGTGCCAGCAGCCGACAGCTTTCCTATGGCTACACCTTC CASSRQLSYGYTF once NA 13 TRBJ1-2 TRBV5-6
TGCAGTGCTTACGGCAGTGAGCAGTTCTTC CSAYGSEQFF few NA 10 TRBJ2-1 TRBV20-1
TGCGCCAGCAGCTTGGGCCCTGCGGATGAGCAGTTCTTC CASSLGPADEQFF few NA 13 TRBJ2-1 TRBV5-1
TGCGCCAGCAGGGCGGACCGGGGTACGAACACTGAAGCTTTCTTT CASRADRGTNTEAFF few NA 15 TRBJ1-1 TRBV10-2
TGTGCCAGCAGCAGACGTGGGACAGGGGGTTCTAATGAGCAGTACTTC CASSRRGTGGSNEQYF NA TRBD1 16 TRBJ2-7 TRBV11-2
TGTGCCAGCAGCCTAGCGGGAGGGCCTAGAGAGACCCAGTACTTC CASSLAGGPRETQYF NA TRBD2 15 TRBJ2-5 TRBV7-3
TGTGCCAGCGAGGGACGCAACTCCTACAATGAGCAGTTCTTC CASEGRNSYNEQFF few NA 14 TRBJ2-1 TRBV6-6
TGTGCCATCAGTGACGTCGGTTTATATGGCTACACCTTC CAISDVGLYGYTF NA NA 13 TRBJ1-2 TRBV10-3
TGTGCCAGCAGTTACGCCTCCTACGAGCAGTACTTC CASSYASYEQYF NA NA 12 TRBJ2-7 TRBV12-3/TRBV12-4
TGTGCCAGCAATGGACTAGCGGGAGGTGTGGCAGATACGCAGTATTTT CASNGLAGGVADTQYF once TRBD2 16 TRBJ2-3 TRBV2
TGTGCCAGCAGTGAAGCCTCGACCCGCCGCAGCTACGAGCAGTACTTC CASSEASTRRSYEQYF NA NA 16 TRBJ2-7 TRBV2
TGTGCCAGCAACTTGCTGACACGGAACACCGGGGAGCTGTTTTTT CASNLLTRNTGELFF NA NA 15 TRBJ2-2 TRBV7-9
TGTGCCAGCAGTGGAAACGGGGGCTATCAGCCCCAGCATTTT CASSGNGGYQPQHF few NA 14 TRBJ1-5 TRBV2
TGTGCCAGTACGGATGGCTGGGGGTCTAACTACGAGCAGTACTTC CASTDGWGSNYEQYF NA NA 15 TRBJ2-7 TRBV19
TGTGCCAGCAGGGAACCCGCAGGCTACGAGCAGTACTTC CASREPAGYEQYF NA NA 13 TRBJ2-7 TRBV6-1
TGTGCCAGCAGTGCCCGCGGTAAGACAGATACGCAGTATTTT CASSARGKTDTQYF NA NA 14 TRBJ2-3 TRBV12-3/TRBV12-4
TGTGCCAGCAGTTTAGGCGCCGGGACAGGGTTTGAGAGGTCAGAGACCCAGTACTTC CASSLGAGTGFERSETQYF once TRBD1 19 TRBJ2-5 TRBV12-3/TRBV12-4
TGTGCCAGCAGCCACAACCCGACTAGCGGAGAGCAGTTCTTC CASSHNPTSGEQFF many TRBD2 14 TRBJ2-1 TRBV27
TGTACCAGCAGCTTAGAACAGTCGAAAGGGGCCCAGTACTTC CTSSLEQSKGAQYF NA NA 14 TRBJ2-5 TRBV7-2
TGCGCCAGCAGCCAAGAAAACGGGGGGGCCTACGAGCAGTACTTC CASSQENGGAYEQYF many TRBD2 15 TRBJ2-7 TRBV4-1